This record concerns one T cell receptor beta chain sequence. Antigen unknown. The sample originates from a study of response to subunit inactivated influenza vaccine. Study-level results: Authors suggested each seasonal influenza vaccination recruits few new T cells.

Each CDR3 protein is one row after TCRdb ran MiXCR on the RT-PCR reads. The table shows hundreds of thousands of distinct CDR3 sequences, with about an eighth occurring only once. The clonotype originates from a man aged 50-60 years who received an inactivated influenza vaccine. The sample here was PBMCs from blood, taken on the day of vaccination.

CDR3 region: CASSYSSGSFDEQFF. The DNA for the CDR3 is TGTGCCAGCAGTTACTCGAGCGGGAGTTTCGATGAGCAGTTCTTC. The V call is TRBV6-5, the J call TRBJ2-1, with 8 bases lining up with TRBD2. This CDR3 spans 15 amino acids. With 0 bases clipped from V and 8 bases from J, the junction kept 6 bases outside the gene matches. Per germline, CDR1 MNHEY and CDR2 SVGAGI.